The 2 T cell receptor beta chains below all came from one sample that was sequenced in a study of blood T cell repertoires in COVID-19. TCRdb's copy holds only in-frame clones and misses some; the assay was immunoSEQ multiplex PCR. Of over 200,000 clones listed, more than 85% are singletons. What was sequenced was peripheral blood. The receptors were sampled from a man aged 55-75 years with COVID-19, enrolled during active disease.

V gene TRBV29-1 combines with J gene TRBJ2-1, with D hard to call. CDR3 length: 11 amino acids. The V and J ends lost 3 bases and 4 bases respectively, with 4 bases between them. CDR1 and CDR2 (germline): SQVTM, ANQGSEA. CDR3 sequence: CSVDAYNEQFF. The CDR3 region has the DNA TGCAGCGTTGATGCGTACAATGAGCAGTTCTTC.

The J gene is TRBJ2-3, the V gene TRBV18; 16 nucleotides line up with TRBD2. The CDR3 runs to 18 residues. The V gene end was trimmed by 0 bases and the J gene end by 3 bases; junction bases not matched to a gene: 3. CDR1 KGHSH and CDR2 LQKENI come from the germline V gene. The CDR3 loop is CASSPPGLAGGKTDTQYF. The CDR3 DNA reads as TGTGCCAGCTCACCACCGGGACTAGCGGGAGGGAAAACAGATACGCAGTATTTT.